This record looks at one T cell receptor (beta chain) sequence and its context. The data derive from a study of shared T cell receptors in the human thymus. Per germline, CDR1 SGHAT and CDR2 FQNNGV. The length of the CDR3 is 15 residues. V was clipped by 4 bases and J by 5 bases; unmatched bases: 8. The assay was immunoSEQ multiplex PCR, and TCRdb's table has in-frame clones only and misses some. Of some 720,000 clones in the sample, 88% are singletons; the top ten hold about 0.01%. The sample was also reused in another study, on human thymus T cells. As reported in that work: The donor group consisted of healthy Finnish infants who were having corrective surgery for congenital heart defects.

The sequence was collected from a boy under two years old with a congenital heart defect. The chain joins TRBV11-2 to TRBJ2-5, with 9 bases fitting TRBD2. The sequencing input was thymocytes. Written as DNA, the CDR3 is TGTGCCAGCAGCTCCCATAGCGGGAGTTATGAGACCCAGTACTTC. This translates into CASSSHSGSYETQYF.